The entry that follows covers one TCR beta chain sequence. It lacks a known antigen. No per-base quality is available; no much larger clone lies one base away. TCR CDR3 regions were amplified from genomic DNA by multiplex PCR using the deep immunoSEQ assay. Extracted genomic DNA from each cell subset was distributed evenly across all wells of several immunoSEQ 96-well plates, and each plate was treated as a replicate. For unsorted PBMC, 250 to 300 ng genomic DNA, equal to tens of thousands of T cell genomes, was loaded into each replicate PCR. Unsorted PBMC genomic DNA was sequenced across ten immunoSEQ deep assay plates. The purified libraries were quantified using a Qubit 3.0 fluorometer, sized with a Bioanalyzer 2100, and then quantified again using the KAPA Library Quantification kit. A separate single-read 150-cycle Illumina NextSeq 550 flow cell was used to sequence each immunoSEQ 96-well plate. Concerning the study's data processing: Because only junctional sequences without quality scores were contained in the immunoSEQ output, filtering matching that applied to full-length reads could not be performed. To assign V/J genes and CDR3, sequences were annotated against IMGT germline references using PyIR, a Python wrapper for IgBLAST v1.9. Reads with weak V/J assignments (E-value above 1e-6), missing CDR3, stop codons, out-of-frame junctions, or ambiguous translated residues were removed. A V3J clonotype was defined by an identical inferred V gene, J gene, and CDR3 amino acid sequence. The percentage overlap between two repertoires was calculated by dividing the number of shared unique clonotypes by the size of the smaller repertoire. Repertoire richness was assessed with RTK rarefaction, the Chao1 estimator, and Recon v2.1 estimates of unobserved clonotypes. This immuneACCESS table, as held by TCRdb, lists in-frame sequences with V and J called but not all clones. Of the missing ones, under half trace to an unresolved V gene in checked studies; the others have no known cause. V and J calls plus clone size are reproduced from that table; the DNA served to infer D and trimming. The sample table holds 450,000 to 500,000 clones, of which around 73% were seen once. Around 12% of the sample rests with the top ten.

The entry originates in a study of shared clonotypes between healthy human individuals (dated by TCRdb to between 2020 and 2021). About the full investigation: The cohort comprised a couple of women and a few men aged 18 to 49 years. The study deeply sequenced blood TCR repertoires of five healthy adults to estimate repertoire size and the extent of clonotype sharing between individuals. To increase sequencing depth and limit assay-specific biases, TCR repertoire library preparation and sequencing were carried out by different laboratories using diverse techniques. Each donor's leukapheresis produced roughly between about 0.8 and 8.9 billion PBMCs. Here is what the overall study found, with its caveats: Only blood was sampled, and tissue TCR repertoires likely differ from those in blood. Because the study included only a small number of donors, the genetic and exposure-history diversity represented was limited. Based on pairwise subsampling, the degree of clonotype sharing among donors was expected to be affected by sequencing depth.

The germline V gene (reference sequence) specifies MNHEY as CDR1 and SMNVEV as CDR2. The CDR3 spans 15 residues, from the cysteine through the phenylalanine. Of the read, only the CDR3 DNA is kept; its 45 bases are in frame from base 1. The germline V and J ends show losses of 1 base and 1 base respectively, and no gene match explains 3 bases of the junction. Healthy HIV-negative adults with no recently reported acute infections or vaccinations were included as donors. Every donor was a Caucasian adult living in Nashville, Tennessee, USA. For unsorted samples, around 90 million PBMCs were counted, and genomic DNA was extracted using the QIAamp DNA Blood Mini kit. After blood collection by leukapheresis, PBMCs were isolated using Ficoll-Histopaque density gradient centrifugation and then cryopreserved in the vapor phase of liquid nitrogen.

The chain is assembled from TRBV27 and TRBJ1-1; the central 7 bases match TRBD1. The sample taken for sequencing was PBMCs. The sequence was obtained from a woman in her thirties or forties in good health. Some clones in this sample may be carry-over from other donors' samples. The encoded CDR3 is CASSLLGQRNTEAFF. The nucleotide sequence is given as TGTGCCAGCAGTTTATTGGGACAGAGGAACACTGAAGCTTTCTTT.